Listed here are 9 T cell receptor beta chains from one sample, sequenced in a study of cytomegalovirus exposure and HLA in healthy donors (dated by TCRdb to 2015 to 2018). Library prep was done by the immunoSEQ multiplex PCR assay. For the multiplex PCR, a mixture combining 60 forward primers for TCR Vbeta segments and 13 reverse primers for TCR Jbeta segments was used. TCRdb took this table from immuneACCESS and kept in-frame rearrangements with V and J called. Such tables lack part of the clones; where checked against another copy, unresolved V genes explain under half of the gap, and the rest is unexplained. Across this sample there are 120,000 to 150,000 clones, with approximately 80% seen only once. 4.5% to 6% of the sample goes to the ten largest clones. What was sequenced was PBMCs. The receptors derive from a man aged 25-45 years in good health and CMV-seropositive.

The chain is built from TRBV27 and TRBJ2-7; 7 bases match TRBD2. Germline V CDR1 and CDR2: MNHEY, SMNVEV (reference sequence). The V gene end was trimmed by 4 bases and the J gene end by 2 bases; junction bases not matched to a gene: 5. This CDR3 region has 14 residues. The CDR3 loop is CASSYQRGPYEQYF. DNA for the CDR3: TGTGCCAGCAGTTACCAGCGGGGTCCCTACGAGCAGTACTTC.

The chain joins TRBV6-5 to TRBJ1-1; 8 positions match TRBD1. The V gene's germline CDR1 is MNHEY and CDR2 SVGAGI. The V gene end was trimmed by 2 bases and the J gene end by 1 base; junction bases not matched to a gene: 6. The CDR3 is 16 residues long. CDR3 in amino acids: CASSYIRGRGNTEAFF. The CDR3 coding sequence is TGTGCCAGCAGTTACATCAGGGGGCGCGGGAACACTGAAGCTTTCTTT.

The rearrangement links TRBV6-6 to TRBJ1-2, with TRBD1 as a possible D gene (5 bases). Germline assignment: CDR1 MNHNY and CDR2 SVGAGI (reference sequence). Trimming cost V 0 bases and J 4 bases, with 15 bases left between them. The CDR3 extends over 16 amino acids. CDR3: CASSYSASGQSYGYTF. The CDR3 bases are TGTGCCAGCAGTTACTCGGCTTCAGGGCAGAGCTATGGCTACACCTTC.

This clone occurred a few times. In the same sample, other DNA sequences code for this CDR3. The genes are TRBV30 and TRBJ1-3; D perhaps matches TRBD1 (6 bases). This CDR3 spans 14 amino acids. Germline assignment: CDR1 GTSNPN and CDR2 SVGIG (reference sequence). The V end was cut by 3 bases, the J end by 4 bases, with 13 bases between. Here the CDR3 reads CAWSPGQTGNTIYF. The CDR3 coding sequence is TGTGCCTGGAGCCCAGGACAGACAGGAAACACCATATATTTT.

The gene calls are TRBV19 and TRBJ2-2, with 12 bases that match TRBD2. The CDR3 has 15 residues. Germline V CDR1 and CDR2: LNHDA, SQIVND (reference sequence). Trimming at V came to 4 bases and at J to 6 bases, leaving 3 bases not matched to a gene. This CDR3 reads CASSTSSGRAGELFF. For the CDR3, the DNA is TGTGCCAGTAGTACGTCTAGCGGGAGGGCCGGGGAGCTGTTTTTT.

The rearrangement joins TRBV10-1 to TRBJ2-2; 12 positions match TRBD2. J gave up 4 bases and V 3 bases, and 6 bases lay outside the gene matches. The CDR3 is 17 amino acids. The germline CDR1 and CDR2 sequences are WNHNN and SYGVQD (reference sequence). CDR3 sequence: CASSDRGLAGPTGELFF. CDR3 nucleotide sequence: TGCGCCAGCAGTGACCGCGGACTAGCGGGACCCACCGGGGAGCTGTTTTTT.

The rearrangement joins TRBV30 to TRBJ1-5, with 9 bases identical to TRBD1. Per the germline V gene, CDR1 is GTSNPN and CDR2 is SVGIG (reference sequence). This CDR3 region has 15 residues. With 5 bases clipped from V and 4 bases from J, the junction kept 9 bases outside the gene matches. In DNA, the CDR3 is TGTGCCTGGGGGAAGGGAGGACAGGGGAATCAGCCCCAGCATTTT. Amino acids: CAWGKGGQGNQPQHF.

The chain links TRBV5-1 to TRBJ1-1; D unclear. V gave up 0 bases and J gave up 0 bases, with 9 bases separating them. The CDR3 has 15 residues. Germline CDR1 is SGHRS and CDR2 is YFSETQ. The CDR3 region is CASSLVEALNTEAFF. The CDR3 DNA reads TGCGCCAGCAGCTTGGTGGAGGCTTTGAACACTGAAGCTTTCTTT.

This clone was counted between two and nine times. The rearrangement links TRBV7-6 to TRBJ1-4; D is perhaps TRBD1 (5 bases). Germline V CDR1 and CDR2: SGHVS, FNYEAQ. The CDR3 is 15 amino acids. Trimming left V 5 bases short and J 8 bases short, with 18 bases between. The CDR3 protein is CASSPAGGAREKLFF. CDR3 in DNA: TGTGCCAGCAGCCCCGCCGGAGGGGCGCGGGAAAAACTGTTTTTT.